This TCR beta chain was obtained from a study of blood T cell repertoires in COVID-19. Study details: COVID-19 samples, acute and convalescent, were from the United States, Italy and Spain. Nucleic acid was either cDNA or gDNA, and it came from T cells, B-cell-depleted T cells, or PBMCs.

Original handling: Amplification with reference gene primers provided the estimates of nucleated cell counts. Clones were read by immunoSEQ multiplex PCR, and TCRdb kept only the in-frame ones, dropping some. V, J and clone size are taken as reported in that table, and D and trimming were inferred from the DNA itself. The table has approximately 34,000 clones, approximately 90% seen once. The CDR3 has 15 amino acids. The germline gives CDR1 SGHKS, CDR2 YYEKEE (reference sequence). Trimming stripped 1 base from V and 5 bases from J, with 13 bases between. This clone was seen once. The specimen sequenced was peripheral blood. This sequence joins TRBV5-5 and TRBJ2-1, with D tentatively TRBD2 (5 bases). The sequence derives from a man in his 60s with acute or convalescent COVID-19. CDR3: CASSLPGNGNNEQFF. In nucleotides, the CDR3 is TGTGCCAGCAGCTTGCCCGGGAATGGGAACAATGAGCAGTTCTTC.